This TCR beta chain stems from a study of regulatory T cells in long-lasting Graves disease. Many counts were recorded for this clonotype. CDR1 and CDR2 from the germline V gene are KGHSH and LQKENI. The CDR3 consists of 15 residues. With 2 bases removed from V and 4 bases from J, the gap between germline ends came to 14 bases. Time point specified: newly diagnosed GD, antithyroid drugs for less than 3 months. PBMC RNA was the source of the TCR library. An endocrinology department in Xi'an, China, recruited the patients. Arm-PCR of CDR3 regions with iRepertoire HTBI primers generated TCR beta libraries. MiXCR, run by TCRdb on the multiplex PCR reads, gives a single entry per CDR3 protein. This table has fewer than 550,000 distinct CDR3 sequences, 16% appearing once. These sequences were also reported in another study, on T cells in Graves' hyperthyroidism and ophthalmopathy. From that paper: Ophthalmopathy was told apart from stable hyperthyroidism by a 13 V-J model.

Specimen: peripheral blood mononuclear cells (PBMCs), collected at new diagnosis, from a patient treated with antithyroid drugs. The sequence derives from a woman under 30 with Graves disease. The V gene is TRBV18, the J gene TRBJ2-5; D gene ambiguous. CDR3 region: CASSPTELVGETQYF. The CDR3 bases are TGTGCCAGCTCACCAACGGAGTTAGTAGGAGAGACCCAGTACTTC.